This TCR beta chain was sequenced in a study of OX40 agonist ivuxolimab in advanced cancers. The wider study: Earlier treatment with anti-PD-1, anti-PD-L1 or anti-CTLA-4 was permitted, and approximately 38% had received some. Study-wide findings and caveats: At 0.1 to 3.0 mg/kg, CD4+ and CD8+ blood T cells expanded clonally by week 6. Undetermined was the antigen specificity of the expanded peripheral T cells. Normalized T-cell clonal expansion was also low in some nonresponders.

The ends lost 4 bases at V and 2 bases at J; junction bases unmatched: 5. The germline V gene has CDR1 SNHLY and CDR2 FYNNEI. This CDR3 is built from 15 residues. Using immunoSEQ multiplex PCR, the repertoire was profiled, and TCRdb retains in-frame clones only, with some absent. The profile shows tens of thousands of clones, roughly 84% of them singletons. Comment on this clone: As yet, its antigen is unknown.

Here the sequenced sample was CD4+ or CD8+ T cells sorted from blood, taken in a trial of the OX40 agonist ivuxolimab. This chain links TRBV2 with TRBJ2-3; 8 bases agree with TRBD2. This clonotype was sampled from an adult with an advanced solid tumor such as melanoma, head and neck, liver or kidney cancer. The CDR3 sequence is CASSVAGRDTDTQYF. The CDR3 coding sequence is TGTGCCAGCAGTGTAGCGGGACGCGACACAGATACGCAGTATTTT.